Each of the 32 T cell receptor beta chains below was sequenced from the same sample in a study of T cells after yellow fever vaccination. One entry per CDR3 protein, called by TCRdb with MiXCR from the 5' RACE reads. The data show fewer than 450,000 distinct CDR3 sequences, roughly 8.6% seen once. This sample comprised PBMCs, obtained roughly seven weeks after the first yellow fever vaccination. Receptors were obtained from a man aged 18 to 29 who received the YFV17D yellow fever vaccine.

The genes are TRBV5-4 and TRBJ2-3; 8 bases match TRBD2. There are 15 residues in the CDR3. Germline CDR1 SGHNT, CDR2 YYREEE (reference sequence). With V trimmed by 4 bases and J by 2 bases, 6 bases remained unmatched. CDR3 sequence (DNA): TGTGCCAGCAGCCCCCTTAGCGGGGCCACAGATACGCAGTATTTT. Protein product: CASSPLSGATDTQYF.

This clonotype was observed many times. V and J are TRBV12-3 or TRBV12-4 and TRBJ1-1; D perhaps matches TRBD1 (5 bases). This CDR3 is built from 15 residues. V was shortened by 3 bases and J by 0 bases, with 11 bases between the two germline ends. CDR3 in amino acids: CASSFMRGLNTEAFF. Here the CDR3 DNA reads TGTGCCAGCAGTTTTATGAGGGGTTTGAACACTGAAGCTTTCTTT.

A remark on this clonotype: One end of the junction does not line up with germline, which may come from a read error. The genes are TRBV20-1 and TRBJ1-3; 7 bases fit TRBD1. Germline loops: CDR1 DFQATT, CDR2 SNEGSKA (reference sequence). The CDR3 spans 16 residues. In DNA form, the CDR3 reads TGCTGTGCTAGAGGGGGGACAGAATTCTCTGGAAACACCATATATTTT. Protein product: CCARGGTEFSGNTIYF.

The chain recombines TRBV27 with TRBJ1-2; possibly TRBD1 for D (5 bases). Trimming shortened V by 2 bases and J by 7 bases, and 17 bases separated the two germline ends. Germline V gives CDR1 MNHEY, CDR2 SMNVEV (reference sequence). The CDR3 loop spans 15 amino acids. The CDR3 protein is CASSLMGSAGSGYTF. The CDR3 DNA follows: TGTGCCAGCAGTTTAATGGGGTCGGCAGGGAGTGGCTACACCTTC.

This clonotype was detected a few times. The chain uses TRBV18 and TRBJ2-1; D gene ambiguous. The CDR3 contains 15 residues. Germline V CDR1 and CDR2: KGHSH, LQKENI. V lost 3 bases and J 3 bases, leaving 12 bases between the germline ends. CDR3 bases: TGTGCCAGCTCACCCGTGGAGATAAACTACAATGAGCAGTTCTTC. Translated, it gives CASSPVEINYNEQFF.

V is TRBV7-9 and J is TRBJ1-4; D is possibly TRBD1 (5 bases). Deletions cut 1 base from V and 8 bases from J, with 11 bases between. The CDR3 spans 14 residues. Looked up from germline, CDR1 is SEHNR and CDR2 is FQNEAQ (reference sequence). The CDR3, as DNA: TGTGCCAGCAGCTTAGTAGGGGTAGGAGAAAAACTGTTTTTT. Its protein product is CASSLVGVGEKLFF. The complete variable domain, with remaining parts taken from reference TRBV7-9 and TRBJ1-4, reads DTGVSQNPRHKITKRGQNVTFRCDPISEHNRLYWYRQTLGQGPEFLTYFQNEAQLEKSRLLSDRFSAERPKGSFSTLEIQRTEQGDSAMYLCASSLVGVGEKLFFGSGTQLSVL.

This clonotype was observed a few times. V usage is TRBV5-8 and J usage is TRBJ2-7; no clear D. V was pared by 7 bases and J by 0 bases, with 11 bases between. The CDR3 is made up of 13 amino acids. Germline V lookup: CDR1 SGHTS, CDR2 YDEGEE. The CDR3, as DNA: TGTGCCAGCTTGCAAGATCCCTCCTACGAGCAGTACTTC. The encoded protein is CASLQDPSYEQYF.

This clonotype showed up just a few times. The J gene is TRBJ2-1, the V gene TRBV6-1; 10 nucleotides line up with TRBD1. V was clipped by 1 base and J by 6 bases; unmatched bases: 0. CDR1 is MNHNS, CDR2 SASEGT, per germline. The CDR3 sequence is 14 residues long. Here the CDR3 reads CASSEGTGGNEQFF. The CDR3 DNA reads TGTGCCAGCAGTGAAGGGACAGGGGGCAATGAGCAGTTCTTC.

V is TRBV5-1 and J is TRBJ2-2; 8 nucleotides line up with TRBD1. The CDR3 is made up of 16 amino acids. CDR1 is SGHRS and CDR2 is YFSETQ in the germline V gene. Unmatched junction bases numbered 8, after V lost 4 bases and J lost 3 bases. DNA of the CDR3: TGCGCCAGCAGCGCATGGACAGGGAAGTACACCGGGGAGCTGTTTTTT. Its translation is CASSAWTGKYTGELFF.

This chain joins TRBV12-3 or TRBV12-4 and TRBJ2-7; a weak D match, TRBD1 (6 bases). V was clipped by 6 bases and J by 5 bases, with 11 bases between them. CDR3 length equals 12 residues. As DNA, the CDR3 is TGTGCCAGCAGCCAGGGACACCACGAGCAGTACGTC. It yields the protein CASSQGHHEQYV.

This clonotype has only a few counts. Because the CDR3's place on the DNA is in doubt, the DNA is left out and the CDR3 is given as listed by TCRdb. The CDR3 sequence is CASSQSGTVALWQFF. The chain combines TRBV14 with TRBJ2-1; TRBD1, the table's D call, lacks a check against the DNA. CDR1 and CDR2 (germline): SGHDN, FVKESK. The CDR3 extends over 15 residues, inclusive of both ends.

V gene TRBV12-3 or TRBV12-4 combines with J gene TRBJ1-2; D unclear. The germline V and J ends were trimmed by 6 bases and 2 bases, with 10 bases remaining between them. The CDR3 loop spans 13 amino acids. The DNA for the CDR3 is TGTGCCAGCAGAGATAGGGCAAACTATGGCTACACCTTC. It translates to CASRDRANYGYTF.

V is TRBV10-3 and J is TRBJ1-5, with a weak D call TRBD1 (5 bases). This CDR3 comprises 13 residues. Trimming removed 2 bases from V and 7 bases from J, with 9 bases in between. Germline V gene data show CDR1 as ENHRY and CDR2 as SYGVKD. The CDR3 is CAISEGSGQPQHF. The CDR3 DNA reads TGTGCCATCAGTGAGGGGTCAGGGCAGCCCCAGCATTTT.

This clonotype was detected only a few times. The CDR3, as DNA: TGTGCCAGCAGCTTGGGATCCGGGACAGCTAACTATGGCTACACCTTC. Its translation: CASSLGSGTANYGYTF. The chain combines TRBV5-5 with TRBJ1-2; TRBD1 matches at 7 bases. The germline V gene encodes CDR1 SGHKS and CDR2 YYEKEE (reference sequence). The CDR3 is 16 residues long. V lost 0 bases to trimming and J lost 0 bases; unmatched junction nucleotides: 5.

The chain combines TRBV11-3 with TRBJ2-3, with 7 bases aligning to TRBD1. The germline CDR1 and CDR2 sequences are SGHNT and YENEEA. The CDR3 is made up of 16 amino acids. The junction had 10 bases not matched to a gene; V was cut back by 5 bases and J by 2 bases. CDR3 in DNA: TGTGCCAGCAGCCCTGTGACAGGGTCCAACACAGATACGCAGTATTTT. This sequence encodes CASSPVTGSNTDTQYF.

This clonotype came up a few times. This chain links TRBV20-1 with TRBJ1-2, with D maybe TRBD1 (6 bases). The CDR3 length is 14 residues. Trimming shortened V by 6 bases and J by 0 bases, and 14 bases separated the two germline ends. The germline V gene has CDR1 DFQATT and CDR2 SNEGSKA (reference sequence). The CDR3 sequence is CSAEGGRTNYGYTF. CDR3 nucleotide sequence: TGCAGTGCCGAGGGGGGAAGAACTAACTATGGCTACACCTTC.

The chain joins TRBV13 to TRBJ2-3; no reliable D call. Deletions cut 5 bases from V and 1 base from J, with 13 bases between. The CDR3 sequence is 15 residues long. Germline V CDR1 and CDR2: PRHDT, FYEKMQ (reference sequence). The CDR3 here is CASSPPEKRTDTQYF. The CDR3 coding sequence is TGTGCCAGCAGCCCCCCGGAGAAGCGCACAGATACGCAGTATTTT.

This rearrangement joins TRBV18 to TRBJ1-5; D remains ambiguous. The CDR3 has 15 residues. CDR1 is KGHSH, CDR2 LQKENI, per germline. V was cut by 1 base and J by 1 base, with 8 bases left in between. DNA for the CDR3: TGTGCCAGCTCACCACGTTACCGGAGCAATCAGCCCCAGCATTTT. It codes for CASSPRYRSNQPQHF.

This clonotype was found a few times. The V gene is TRBV4-2, the J gene TRBJ1-4; the match to TRBD1 covers 11 bases. From germline, CDR1 is LGHNA and CDR2 YNFKEQ. Trimming removed 4 bases from V and 3 bases from J; junction bases left unmatched: 4. There are 16 residues in the CDR3. The CDR3 here is CASSPDRGRPNEKLFF. The CDR3 DNA sequence: TGTGCCAGCAGCCCGGACAGGGGGCGTCCTAATGAAAAACTGTTTTTT.

The rearrangement uses TRBV7-2 and TRBJ2-3; D is ambiguous. The V end lost 1 base, the J end lost 6 bases, and 11 bases lay between the germline ends. Germline CDR1 and CDR2: SGHTA and FQGNSA. This CDR3 has 14 residues. The CDR3 reads CASSLGPVMDTQYF. The CDR3 coding sequence is TGTGCCAGCAGCTTAGGCCCAGTCATGGATACGCAGTATTTT.

The genes are TRBV2 and TRBJ1-5, with 9 bases identical to TRBD1. Germline V gene lookup returns CDR1 SNHLY and CDR2 FYNNEI. The V and J ends lost 1 base and 6 bases, in that order; junction bases with no gene match: 1. This CDR3 contains 14 residues. The CDR3 loop reads CASSEGTGAQPQHF. Written as DNA, the CDR3 is TGTGCCAGCAGTGAAGGGACAGGGGCTCAGCCCCAGCATTTT. The full variable domain, its missing parts supplied by reference TRBV2 and TRBJ1-5, is EPEVTQTPSHQVTQMGQEVILRCVPISNHLYFYWYRQILGQKVEFLVSFYNNEISEKSEIFDDQFSVERPDGSNFTLKIRSTKLEDSAMYFCASSEGTGAQPQHFGDGTRLSIL.

This clonotype has just a few counts. CDR3 sequence: CATSSRGQPNTEAFF. The CDR3 DNA follows: TGTGCCACCAGCAGCAGGGGACAGCCGAACACTGAAGCTTTCTTT. The chain is built from TRBV15 and TRBJ1-1; 7 nucleotides match TRBD1. V shed 3 bases, J shed 1 base, and the junction held 5 bases outside the gene matches. CDR3 length: 15 residues. Germline CDR1 is LNHNV and CDR2 is YYDKDF (reference sequence).

The chain joins TRBV11-2 to TRBJ1-1; unclear D gene. Between the trimmed V and J ends, which lost 1 base and 11 bases, there was a span of 17 bases. From germline, CDR1 is SGHAT and CDR2 FQNNGV. The CDR3 is 14 amino acids. The CDR3 region is CASSLVPGGREAFF. CDR3 coding DNA: TGTGCCAGCAGCTTAGTCCCAGGAGGGAGGGAGGCTTTCTTT.

V usage is TRBV18 and J usage is TRBJ1-5, with TRBD1 matching 7 bases. The CDR3 is 15 amino acids. Germline V gives CDR1 KGHSH, CDR2 LQKENI. Trimming took 3 bases from V and 2 from J; bases not matched to a gene: 4. The CDR3 reads CASSPPGQGNQPQHF. The CDR3 DNA sequence: TGTGCCAGCTCACCGCCAGGACAGGGCAATCAGCCCCAGCATTTT. Looking up the rest from reference TRBV18 and TRBJ1-5 gives the full variable domain: NAGVMQNPRHLVRRRGQEARLRCSPMKGHSHVYWYRQLPEEGLKFMVYLQKENIIDESGMPKERFSAEFPKEGPSILRIQQVVRGDSAAYFCASSPPGQGNQPQHFGDGTRLSIL.

The chain links TRBV7-2 to TRBJ1-2; no clear D gene. The CDR3 runs to 13 residues. V was shortened by 4 bases and J by 3 bases, with 9 bases between the two germline ends. Germline V CDR1 and CDR2: SGHTA, FQGNSA. CDR3 amino acids: CASSYSGDYGYTF. CDR3 in DNA: TGTGCCAGCAGCTACTCCGGGGACTATGGCTACACCTTC.

The chain carries TRBV4-1 and TRBJ1-5; D unresolved. V lost 2 bases to trimming and J lost 0 bases, with 8 bases between them. Germline CDR1 MGHRA, CDR2 YSYEKL. The CDR3 has 15 amino acids. CDR3 DNA: TGCGCCAGCAGCCAACAGGAATATAGCAATCAGCCCCAGCATTTT. Translating it yields CASSQQEYSNQPQHF.

This clonotype was picked up a small number of times. J is TRBJ2-7 and V is TRBV7-3; 11 nucleotides match TRBD2. Germline lookup yields CDR1 SGHTA and CDR2 FQGTGA. CDR3 length: 14 residues. The junction had 6 bases not matched to a gene; V was cut back by 5 bases and J by 6 bases. The CDR3 spells CASSTSGGPGEQYF. The CDR3 nucleotides are TGTGCCAGCAGCACTAGCGGGGGTCCTGGCGAGCAGTACTTC.

This clonotype was counted only a few times. The chain joins TRBV20-1 to TRBJ2-3, with D possibly being TRBD1 or TRBD2 (5 bases each). Per the germline V gene, CDR1 is DFQATT and CDR2 is SNEGSKA (reference sequence). CDR3 size: 13 residues. V was clipped by 4 bases and J by 2 bases, with 10 bases between them. The CDR3 reads CSAIGENTDTQYF. In nucleotides, the CDR3 is TGCAGTGCTATAGGGGAGAACACAGATACGCAGTATTTT.

The genes are TRBV6-1 and TRBJ1-2; a weak D match, TRBD1 (5 bases). The CDR3 is 14 amino acids. Trimming shortened V by 0 bases and J by 4 bases, and 9 bases separated the two germline ends. Germline CDR1 MNHNS, CDR2 SASEGT. The CDR3 here is CASSEAVGVYGYTF. CDR3 in DNA: TGTGCCAGCAGTGAAGCGGTGGGGGTCTATGGCTACACCTTC.

The rearrangement joins TRBV25-1 to TRBJ2-4; TRBD1 might be the D (5 bases). This CDR3 spans 13 amino acids. CDR1 and CDR2 (germline): MGHDK, SYGVNS. V was trimmed by 3 bases and J by 7 bases, leaving 10 bases between them. The CDR3 reads CASSDDWGNIQYF. Here the CDR3 DNA reads TGTGCCAGCAGTGATGACTGGGGCAACATTCAGTACTTC. Using reference TRBV25-1 and TRBJ2-4 for the parts outside the CDR3, the full variable domain is EADIYQTPRYLVIGTGKKITLECSQTMGHDKMYWYQQDPGMELHLIHYSYGVNSTEKGDLSSESTVSRIRTEHFPLTLESARPSHTSQYLCASSDDWGNIQYFGAGTRLSVL.

Only a few counts were recorded for this clonotype. This sequence joins TRBV5-1 and TRBJ2-7; TRBD1 aligns across 8 bases. Germline assignment: CDR1 SGHRS and CDR2 YFSETQ. CDR3 length equals 12 residues. Unmatched junction bases numbered 2, after V lost 2 bases and J lost 7 bases. CDR3 in DNA: TGCGCCAGCAGCTTTGACAGGGGTGAGCAGTACTTC. It specifies CASSFDRGEQYF.

In this sample, this clonotype turned up a few times. V gene TRBV29-1 combines with J gene TRBJ1-2; TRBD1 matches 9 bases. Germline-derived CDR1 and CDR2 are SQVTM and ANQGSEA. V lost 2 bases and J lost 7; bases outside the gene matches: 8. This CDR3 spans 14 amino acids. The CDR3 nucleotides are TGCAGCGTTGAAAACAGGGGGCCAATTCCTGGCTACACCTTC. Its protein is CSVENRGPIPGYTF.